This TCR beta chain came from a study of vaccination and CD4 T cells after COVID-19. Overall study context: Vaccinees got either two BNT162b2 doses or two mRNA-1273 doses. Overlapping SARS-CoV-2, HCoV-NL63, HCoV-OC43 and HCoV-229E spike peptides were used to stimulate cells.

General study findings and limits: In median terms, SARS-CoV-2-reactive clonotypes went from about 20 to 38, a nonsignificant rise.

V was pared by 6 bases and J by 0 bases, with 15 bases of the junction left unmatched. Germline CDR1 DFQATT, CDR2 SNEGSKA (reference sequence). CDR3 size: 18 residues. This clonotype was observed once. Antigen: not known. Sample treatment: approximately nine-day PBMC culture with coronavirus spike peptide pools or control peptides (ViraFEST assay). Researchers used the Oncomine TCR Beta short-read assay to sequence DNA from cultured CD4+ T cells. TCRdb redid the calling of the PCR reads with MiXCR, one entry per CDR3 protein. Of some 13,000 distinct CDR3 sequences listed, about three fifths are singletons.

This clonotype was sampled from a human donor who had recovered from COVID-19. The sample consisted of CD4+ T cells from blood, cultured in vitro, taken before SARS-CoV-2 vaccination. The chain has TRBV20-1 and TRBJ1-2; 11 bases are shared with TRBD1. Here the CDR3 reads CSAHPRDRGKDANYGYTF. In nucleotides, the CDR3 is TGCAGTGCCCACCCCCGGGACAGGGGGAAGGATGCTAACTATGGCTACACCTTC.